This T cell receptor (beta chain) derives from a study of type 1 regulatory T cells. Comments on this clonotype: Its antigen is not known.

TCRdb analysed the reads with MiXCR anew, one entry per CDR3 protein. The table includes some 60,000 distinct CDR3 sequences, 60% to 65% detected once. The CDR3 consists of 15 residues. The trim removed 1 base at V and 4 bases at J, leaving 4 bases unmatched. CDR1 is SGHDT and CDR2 is YYEEEE in the germline V gene. This TCR came from a human donor in good health. This chain links TRBV5-6 with TRBJ2-3; 9 bases agree with TRBD2. The specimen sequenced was cultured non-Tr1 T cells, either the whole culture or a sorted T cell fraction (not recorded which). CDR3 sequence reads: CASSLSGRWPDTQYF. The CDR3 nucleotides read TGTGCCAGCAGCTTGAGCGGGAGGTGGCCAGATACGCAGTATTTT.